Below, one T cell receptor beta chain is given with its context. Original processing notes: Researchers report that nucleated cell counts were estimated from reference gene primer amplification. Produced via immunoSEQ multiplex PCR; TCRdb's table is partial and in-frame only. That table supplies the V and J calls and clone size; D and trimming were determined from the DNA. The repertoire consists of hundreds of thousands of clones, with about 90% occurring once and the leading ten covering around 1%. Participants' own reports of clinical history determined their cohort assignment. Exposed enrollees encountered a COVID-19 case at some point within 2 weeks before study entry. V was clipped by 4 bases and J by 1 base, with 14 bases between them. CDR1 is SGHRS, CDR2 YFSETQ, per germline. The CDR3 is 15 amino acids. These data come from a study of blood T cell repertoires in COVID-19. Study in general: Some COVID-19 samples were acute and others convalescent; all came from the United States, Italy and Spain.

The genes are TRBV5-1 and TRBJ2-5; TRBD2 might be the D (5 bases). The TCR originated in a man aged 50-60 years who had been exposed to COVID-19. The sample consisted of PBMCs or T cells enriched from blood (not recorded which). CDR3 loop: CASSEQVRGQETQYF. The CDR3 nucleotides are TGCGCCAGCAGCGAACAAGTCCGGGGCCAAGAGACCCAGTACTTC.